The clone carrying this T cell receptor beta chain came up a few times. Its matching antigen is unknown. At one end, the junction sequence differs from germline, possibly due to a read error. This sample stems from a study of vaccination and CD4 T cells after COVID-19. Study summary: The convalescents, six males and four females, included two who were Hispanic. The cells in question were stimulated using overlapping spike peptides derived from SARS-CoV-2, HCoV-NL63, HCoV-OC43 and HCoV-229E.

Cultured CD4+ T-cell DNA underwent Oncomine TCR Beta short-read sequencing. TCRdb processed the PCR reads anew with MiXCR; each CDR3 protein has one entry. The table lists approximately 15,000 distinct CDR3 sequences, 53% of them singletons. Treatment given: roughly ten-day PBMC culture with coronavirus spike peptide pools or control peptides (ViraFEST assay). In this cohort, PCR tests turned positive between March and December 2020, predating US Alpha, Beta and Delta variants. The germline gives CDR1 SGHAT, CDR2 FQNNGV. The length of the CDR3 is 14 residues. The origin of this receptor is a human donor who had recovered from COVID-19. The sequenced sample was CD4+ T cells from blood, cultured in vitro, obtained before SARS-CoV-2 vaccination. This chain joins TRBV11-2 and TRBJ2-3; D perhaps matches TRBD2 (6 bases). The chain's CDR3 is CASTLRTSTDTQCF. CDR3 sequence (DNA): TGTGCCAGCACCCTACGTACTAGCACAGATACGCAGTGTTTT.